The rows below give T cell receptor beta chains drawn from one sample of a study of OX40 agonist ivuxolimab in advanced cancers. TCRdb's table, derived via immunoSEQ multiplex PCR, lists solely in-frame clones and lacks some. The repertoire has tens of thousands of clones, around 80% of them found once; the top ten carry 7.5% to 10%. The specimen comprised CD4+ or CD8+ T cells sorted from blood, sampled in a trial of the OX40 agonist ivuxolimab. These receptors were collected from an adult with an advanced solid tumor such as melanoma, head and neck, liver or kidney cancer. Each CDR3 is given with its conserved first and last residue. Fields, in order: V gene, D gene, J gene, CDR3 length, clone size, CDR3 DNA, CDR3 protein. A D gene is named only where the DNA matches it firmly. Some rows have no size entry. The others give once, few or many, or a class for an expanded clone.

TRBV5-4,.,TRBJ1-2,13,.,TGTGCCAGCAGCTTTCCAGGGGAGGGTGGCTACACCTTC,CASSFPGEGGYTF
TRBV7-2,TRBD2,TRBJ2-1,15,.,TGTGCCAGCAGCTTAGCTAGCGGGGGGGCTCATGAGCAGTTCTTC,CASSLASGGAHEQFF
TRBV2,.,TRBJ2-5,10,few,TGTGCCAGCAGTCGGGAGACCCAGTACTTC,CASSRETQYF
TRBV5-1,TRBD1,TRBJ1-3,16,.,TGCGCCAGCAGCTTGGAGGCCAGGGGGTCTGGAAACACCATATATTTT,CASSLEARGSGNTIYF
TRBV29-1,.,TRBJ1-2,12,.,TGCAGCGTTGAAGAGTTCAGGAGTGGCTACACCTTC,CSVEEFRSGYTF
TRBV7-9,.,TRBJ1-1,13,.,TGTGCCAGCAGCTACCAGGGTGGAACTGAAGCTTTCTTT,CASSYQGGTEAFF
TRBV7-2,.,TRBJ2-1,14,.,TGTGCCAGCAGCTTAGGATTGCAGAACAATGAGCAGTTCTTC,CASSLGLQNNEQFF
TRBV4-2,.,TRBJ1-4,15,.,TGTGCCAGCAGCCAACCCGGGGGGGCTCGGGAAAAACTGTTTTTT,CASSQPGGAREKLFF
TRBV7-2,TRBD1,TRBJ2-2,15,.,TGTGCCAGCAGCTTGGGGGACAGGGCAACCGGGGAGCTGTTTTTT,CASSLGDRATGELFF
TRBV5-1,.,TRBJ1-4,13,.,TGCGCCAGCAGCTTGGGCGACGTTGAAAAACTGTTTTTT,CASSLGDVEKLFF
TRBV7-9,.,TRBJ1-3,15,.,TGTGCCAGCAGCGATCGGACAGCCTCTGGAAACACCATATATTTT,CASSDRTASGNTIYF